This T cell receptor beta chain was captured in a study of radiation and T cells in renal cell carcinoma. Points from the study as a whole: In blood, top tumor clones expanded by 2 weeks, shrinking by 4.

Concerning this clone itself: Its target is not known.

Data came from immunoSEQ multiplex PCR; TCRdb stores just in-frame clones and leaves some out. The sample lists more than 95,000 clones; roughly 80% were seen once. As to time point: baseline pretreatment blood. Stated treatment: 15 Gy SBRT to primary tumor, nephrectomy 4 weeks later. This renal cell carcinoma was of the clear cell type. Sequenced material: blood, taken from a patient whose treatment included radiotherapy and nephrectomy. This TCR derives from a woman aged 60-75 years with renal cell carcinoma.

As DNA, the CDR3 is TGTGCCAGCAGCTGGGGACAGGCGGGTCAGCCCCAGCATTTT. Its protein is CASSWGQAGQPQHF. The rearrangement uses TRBV5-6 and TRBJ1-5; TRBD1 aligns across 8 bases. The CDR3 extends over 14 amino acids. J was trimmed by 6 bases and V by 3 bases; bases with no gene match: 5. CDR1 and CDR2 (germline): SGHDT, YYEEEE.